These 11 T cell receptor beta chains originate from one sample sequenced in a study of PD-1 blockade in classical Hodgkin lymphoma. Time point described: newly diagnosed, previously untreated cHL patient sample. TCRdb keeps only in-frame clones here, not all; method: immunoSEQ multiplex PCR. This table has some 70,000 clones, over 90% appearing once. Sequencing input: peripheral blood mononuclear cells (PBMCs). These receptors came from a human donor with classical Hodgkin lymphoma.

The genes are TRBV5-5 and TRBJ2-7; 8 nucleotides align to TRBD2. The J segment lost 1 base and the V segment lost 1 base, leaving 4 bases of the junction unmatched. CDR1 is SGHKS, CDR2 YYEKEE, per germline (reference sequence). The CDR3 length is 15 residues. Written as DNA, the CDR3 is TGTGCCAGCAGCTTGCGCGGGGGGAGTTCCTACGAGCAGTACTTC. Encoded protein: CASSLRGGSSYEQYF.

This clone has just a few counts. This chain joins TRBV27 and TRBJ2-2, with a possible D match to TRBD2 (5 bases). Trimming left V 8 bases short and J 3 bases short, with 19 bases between. From germline, CDR1 is MNHEY and CDR2 SMNVEV (reference sequence). The CDR3 consists of 16 residues. CDR3 in amino acids: CASSSEGYSYTGELFF. CDR3 bases: TGTGCCAGCTCGAGCGAGGGTTATAGTTACACCGGGGAGCTGTTTTTT.

This chain connects TRBV28 to TRBJ1-5; D gene uncertain. Germline V gene data show CDR1 as MDHEN and CDR2 as SYDVKM. CDR3 size: 18 residues. V lost 1 base and J 0 bases, leaving 16 bases between the germline ends. In DNA, the CDR3 is TGTGCCAGCAGTTTATTCGGCGTGAGTGAGCTTAGCAATCAGCCCCAGCATTTT. Encoded protein: CASSLFGVSELSNQPQHF. The full variable domain, in which reference TRBV28 and TRBJ1-5 provide the parts outside the CDR3, is DVKVTQSSRYLVKRTGEKVFLECVQDMDHENMFWYRQDPGLGLRLIYFSYDVKMKEKGDIPEGYSVSREKKERFSLILESASTNQTSMYLCASSLFGVSELSNQPQHFGDGTRLSIL.

This chain links TRBV21-1 with TRBJ1-2. TRBV21-1 corresponds to a pseudogene. The CDR3 contains 19 residues. The CDR3 coding sequence is TGTGCCAGCAGCAAAAATCTAAACCGCCGGGAGCCAAAGAACTATGGCTACACCTTC. Translating gives CASSKNLNRREPKNYGYTF.

The rearrangement links TRBV12-5 to TRBJ2-2; D unclear. The length of the CDR3 is 15 residues. Between the trimmed V and J ends, which lost 3 bases and 1 base, there was a span of 9 bases. Germline V gene sequence: CDR1 LGHNT, CDR2 FRNRAP. The CDR3 DNA sequence: TGTGCTAGTGGTTTCGTTCTGGGGAACACCGGGGAGCTGTTTTTT. Protein sequence: CASGFVLGNTGELFF.

J is TRBJ2-7 and V is TRBV4-1; tentative D call: TRBD1 (6 bases). The CDR3 length is 15 residues. V dropped 0 bases and J dropped 5 bases, with 14 bases sitting between them. Germline CDR1 is MGHRA and CDR2 is YSYEKL. The CDR3 nucleotides are TGCGCCAGCAGCCAAGATGGGCAGGGGAGAGACGAGCAGTACTTC. Protein sequence: CASSQDGQGRDEQYF.

The rearrangement joins TRBV20-1 to TRBJ1-6; a possible D gene is TRBD1 (5 bases). Germline values: CDR1 DFQATT, CDR2 SNEGSKA (reference sequence). The CDR3 extends over 11 amino acids. With 6 bases removed from V and 9 bases from J, the gap between germline ends came to 9 bases. The CDR3 DNA is TGCAGTGCGCCTGGGACTTCACCCCTCCACTTT. Encoded protein: CSAPGTSPLHF.

J is TRBJ2-2 and V is TRBV7-9; D call uncertain. Trimming removed 2 bases from V and 6 bases from J, with 4 bases in between. Looked up from germline, CDR1 is SEHNR and CDR2 is FQNEAQ (reference sequence). There are 12 residues in the CDR3. This CDR3 reads CASSLSAGELFF. CDR3 sequence (DNA): TGTGCCAGCAGCTTATCGGCCGGGGAGCTGTTTTTT.

V usage is TRBV27 and J usage is TRBJ1-6; 8 nucleotides line up with TRBD1. The V gene end was trimmed by 6 bases and the J gene end by 9 bases; junction bases not matched to a gene: 4. The length of the CDR3 is 13 residues. Germline CDR1 is MNHEY and CDR2 is SMNVEV (reference sequence). Written as DNA, the CDR3 is TGTGCCAGCAGAAGGACAGGGAGTTCACCCCTCCACTTT. This sequence encodes CASRRTGSSPLHF.

The chain recombines TRBV28 with TRBJ2-3, with 8 nucleotides matching TRBD1. The CDR3 length is 14 residues. Germline loops: CDR1 MDHEN, CDR2 SYDVKM. Unmatched junction bases numbered 5, after V lost 3 bases and J lost 6 bases. The CDR3 DNA follows: TGTGCCAGCAGTTTCAGGGGGCTTAGGGATACGCAGTATTTT. Translation gives CASSFRGLRDTQYF.

This chain connects TRBV7-2 to TRBJ1-3; unclear D gene. The CDR3 extends over 13 amino acids. The V and J ends lost 3 bases and 3 bases respectively, with 6 bases between them. Germline values: CDR1 SGHTA, CDR2 FQGNSA. CDR3 nucleotide sequence: TGTGCCAGCAGCTTCAGAGATGGAAACACCATATATTTT. This encodes CASSFRDGNTIYF.